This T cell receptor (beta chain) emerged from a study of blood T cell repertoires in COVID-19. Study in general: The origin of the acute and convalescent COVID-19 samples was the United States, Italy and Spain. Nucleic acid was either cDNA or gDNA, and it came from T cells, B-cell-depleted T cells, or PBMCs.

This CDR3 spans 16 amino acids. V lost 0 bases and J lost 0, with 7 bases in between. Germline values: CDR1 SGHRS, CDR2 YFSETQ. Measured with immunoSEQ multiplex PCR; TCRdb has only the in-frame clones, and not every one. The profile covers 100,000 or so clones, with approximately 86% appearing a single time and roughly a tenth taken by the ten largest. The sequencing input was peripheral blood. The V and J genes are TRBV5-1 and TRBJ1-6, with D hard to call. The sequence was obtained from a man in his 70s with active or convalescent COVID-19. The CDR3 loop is CASSLGDSSYNSPLHF. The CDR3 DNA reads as TGCGCCAGCAGCTTGGGAGATAGCTCCTATAATTCACCCCTCCACTTT.